Sequencing of this TCR beta chain was carried out in a study of blood T cell repertoires in COVID-19. Study context: From the United States, Italy and Spain came samples of acute and convalescent COVID-19.

In the original processing: Reference gene primer amplification gave estimated nucleated cell counts. Clones were sequenced by immunoSEQ multiplex PCR, and TCRdb holds only the in-frame ones, with some missing. The V and J calls and clone size come from that table; D and trimming were worked out from the DNA. The data show around 700,000 clones, about 87% seen once. The CDR3 is 16 amino acids. Germline CDR1 reads SEHNR; CDR2 reads FQNEAQ (reference sequence). Trimming left V 2 bases short and J 1 base short, with 13 bases between. This clonotype was sampled from a woman younger than 35 with acute or convalescent COVID-19. The sequenced sample was peripheral blood. The chain is built from TRBV7-9 and TRBJ2-3; a weak D match, TRBD2 (6 bases). The CDR3, as DNA: TGTGCCAGCAGCTTACGGAGGTGGGGGGGCACAGATACGCAGTATTTT. This gives the protein CASSLRRWGGTDTQYF.